These T cell receptor beta chains were read from a single sample in a study of blood T cell repertoires in COVID-19. Sequencing used immunoSEQ multiplex PCR; TCRdb keeps in-frame clones, though not all of them. The data show 15,000 or so clones, about 83% seen once. Sequenced input: peripheral blood. Source of these receptors: a woman aged 55-69 years with acute or convalescent COVID-19. CDR3s include the opening cysteine and the closing phenylalanine or tryptophan. The order of the fields is V gene, J gene, D gene, clone size, CDR3 DNA, CDR3 protein. D genes are given only for firm matches. Expanded clones get a size class; other rows say once, few or many, or leave the size out.

>TRBV4-2|TRBJ2-7|-|-
TGTGCCAGCAGCCAAGAACCGGGTTACGAGCAGTACTTC
CASSQEPGYEQYF
>TRBV6-6|TRBJ2-7|-|-
TGTGCCAGCAGCGCGAGTCTAAGAGGCGAGCAGTACTTC
CASSASLRGEQYF
>TRBV7-2|TRBJ2-3|-|-
TGTGCCAGCAGCTTAGTCAGAGGCCGCACAGATACGCAGTATTTT
CASSLVRGRTDTQYF
>TRBV2|TRBJ2-2|-|-
TGTGCCAGCAGTTTACAGGGCGGGGAGCTGTTTTTT
CASSLQGGELFF
>TRBV6-6|TRBJ1-2|-|-
TGTGCCAGCAGGATAGTCAGGGTAATTGACTATGGCTACACCTTC
CASRIVRVIDYGYTF
>TRBV7-9|TRBJ1-5|-|-
TGTGCCAGCAGCTCAGGACAGCTCCAGCATTTT
CASSSGQLQHF
>TRBV5-1|TRBJ1-3|TRBD1|-
TGCGCCAGCAGCTCAAAACAGGGGGCCGGAAACACCATATATTTT
CASSSKQGAGNTIYF
>TRBV3-1/TRBV3-2|TRBJ2-7|-|-
TGTGCCAGCAGCCAAGGCCGGGACACCTCCTACGAGCAGTACTTC
CASSQGRDTSYEQYF
>TRBV19|TRBJ1-2|-|few
TGTGCCAGTAAAGAAAGGGGGTTCGTACCTAACTATGGCTACACCTTC
CASKERGFVPNYGYTF
>TRBV2|TRBJ2-5|-|-
TGTGCCAGCAGCCTTCAAGAGACCCAGTACTTC
CASSLQETQYF
>TRBV3-1/TRBV3-2|TRBJ1-5|-|-
TGTGCCAGCAGCCAAGAAGGGGTGGCTAGCAATCAGCCCCAGCATTTT
CASSQEGVASNQPQHF
>TRBV24-1|TRBJ2-3|TRBD2|-
TGTGCCACCAGTGATGTGGGAGGGACAGATACGCAGTATTTT
CATSDVGGTDTQYF
>TRBV29-1|TRBJ1-1|-|-
TGCAGCGTTGCCGATTCGGACTTCGGGACTGAAGCTTTCTTT
CSVADSDFGTEAFF
>TRBV24-1|TRBJ2-5|TRBD1|-
TGTGCCACCAGAAAAACAGGGGATCAAGAGACCCAGTACTTC
CATRKTGDQETQYF
>TRBV6-6|TRBJ1-5|TRBD1|-
TGTGCCAGCAGTTACTTTTCCGGGACAGGGTTAGGGCCCCAGCATTTT
CASSYFSGTGLGPQHF
>TRBV10-3|TRBJ1-6|-|-
TGTGCCATCAGTGAGGGCAGGGAAGGTAATTCACCCCTCCACTTT
CAISEGREGNSPLHF
>TRBV7-7|TRBJ2-5|TRBD1|-
TGTGCCAGCAGCAGGGACAGGGCTGGGGAGACCCAGTACTTC
CASSRDRAGETQYF
>TRBV27|TRBJ2-3|TRBD1|-
TGTGCCAGCAGTTCTCAGGGACAGGCCCGTTTAGATACGCAGTATTTT
CASSSQGQARLDTQYF
>TRBV4-3|TRBJ2-7|-|-
TGCGCCAGCAGCCAAGAATGGGGGCTACGCTCCAACGAGCAGTACTTC
CASSQEWGLRSNEQYF
>TRBV3-1/TRBV3-2|TRBJ2-5|-|-
TGTGCCAGCAGCCAAGACCCTACAGGGATCCAAGAGACCCAGTACTTC
CASSQDPTGIQETQYF
>TRBV28|TRBJ1-4|TRBD1|once
TGTGCCAGCAGTCCTGCCGGGGCAGGGGGAGAAAAACTGTTTTTT
CASSPAGAGGEKLFF
>TRBV29-1|TRBJ1-2|-|-
TGCAGCGCGCGGGGGGGGCTATCAACATTAAACTATGGCTACACCTTC
CSARGGLSTLNYGYTF
>TRBV5-1|TRBJ2-2|TRBD2|-
TGCGCCAGCAGCCGCTCACTAGCGGGAGATGCCACCGGGGAGCTGTTTTTT
CASSRSLAGDATGELFF
>TRBV4-3|TRBJ2-1|-|-
TGCGCCAGCAGCCAAGACAGGGGGGCAGCGCAGTTCTTC
CASSQDRGAAQFF
>TRBV7-3|TRBJ2-6|-|-
TGTGCCAGCAGCTTAACTTCACCGATGAGCTCTGGGGCCAACGTCCTGACTTTC
CASSLTSPMSSGANVLTF
>TRBV6-1|TRBJ2-7|-|once
TGTGCCAGCAGTGAAGGTGGCGGGGGCCTATACGAGCAGTACTTC
CASSEGGGGLYEQYF
>TRBV5-6|TRBJ2-1|-|-
TGTGCCAGCAGCTTGGCCTTTGTTCTGCGGGATGCCTACAATGAGCAGTTCTTC
CASSLAFVLRDAYNEQFF
>TRBV6-5|TRBJ2-2|TRBD2|-
TGTGCCAGCAGTTACTTAGCGGGACGGACCGGGGAGCTGTTTTTT
CASSYLAGRTGELFF
>TRBV7-9|TRBJ1-6|-|-
TGTGCCAGCAGCTCTGAGGCGGACTTCGCACCCCTCCACTTT
CASSSEADFAPLHF
>TRBV18|TRBJ1-5|TRBD1|-
TGTGCCAGCTCACTAGCGGGACAGGGATTCGGGCCCCAGCATTTT
CASSLAGQGFGPQHF
>TRBV30|TRBJ1-5|-|-
TGTGCCTGGAGTGAGGGGCAGCACCATCAGCCCCAGCATTTT
CAWSEGQHHQPQHF
>TRBV24-1|TRBJ2-2|TRBD1|-
TGTGCCACCGGGGATCACAGGGGAACCGGGGAGCTGTTTTTT
CATGDHRGTGELFF
>TRBV2|TRBJ1-5|-|-
TGTGCCAGCTGCGGGGGGCTCAGCAATCAGCCCCAGCATTTT
CASCGGLSNQPQHF
>TRBV2|TRBJ1-5|-|-
TGTGCCAGCAGTGAAGGGGGGCTGGACCATCAGCCCCAGCATTTT
CASSEGGLDHQPQHF
>TRBV10-1|TRBJ2-3|TRBD2|once
TGCGCCAGCAGTGAGTCGAGCGGGGCTAGCACAGATACGCAGTATTTT
CASSESSGASTDTQYF
>TRBV7-2|TRBJ2-1|TRBD2|-
TGTGCCAGCAGCTATCGGACTAGCGGGCCGAGCTCCTACAATGAGCAGTTCTTC
CASSYRTSGPSSYNEQFF
>TRBV10-3|TRBJ1-1|-|-
TGTGCCACCCAGGTGAGGGACACTGAAGCTTTCTTT
CATQVRDTEAFF
>TRBV20-1|TRBJ1-1|TRBD1|few
TGCAGTGCCGACGGACAGGGTCGCGCTTTCTTT
CSADGQGRAFF
>TRBV4-1|TRBJ2-5|TRBD1|-
TGCGCCAGCAGCCAGATCCGGGACAGGGAGAAGCGCACCCAGTACTTC
CASSQIRDREKRTQYF
>TRBV27|TRBJ1-6|TRBD1|once
TGTGCCAGCAGTTTCGTAGCGTGGGCAGGGGGATTTAATTCACCCCTCCACTTT
CASSFVAWAGGFNSPLHF
>TRBV3-1/TRBV3-2|TRBJ1-3|TRBD1|-
TGTGCCAGCGCCGCCCAGGGGGCTGGAAACACCATATATTTT
CASAAQGAGNTIYF
>TRBV5-8|TRBJ1-2|-|-
TGTGCCAGCACTGGGACACCCACTCTCCTCTATAGGGGCTACACCTTC
CASTGTPTLLYRGYTF
>TRBV24-1|TRBJ1-2|TRBD1|once
TGTGCCACCAGTGACCCCGGGACAGGGGACTTGGGTGTCTATGGCTACACCTTC
CATSDPGTGDLGVYGYTF
>TRBV12-3/TRBV12-4|TRBJ1-1|-|-
TGTGCCAGCAGTACGACAATGAACACTGAAGCTTTCTTT
CASSTTMNTEAFF
>TRBV2|TRBJ2-7|-|-
TGTGCCAGCACTAGACAGGACTCCTACGAGCAGTACTTC
CASTRQDSYEQYF
>TRBV5-4|TRBJ1-4|-|-
TGTGCCAGCAGCTTGGACAGGGCCCGAGAAAAACTGTTTTTT
CASSLDRAREKLFF
>TRBV6-1|TRBJ1-2|TRBD1|-
TGTGCCAGCAGTGACCAGGGGACAGATTACTACACCTTC
CASSDQGTDYYTF
>TRBV10-1|TRBJ2-2|TRBD2|-
TGCGCCAGCAGTGGACTAGCGGGAACGAACACCGGGGAGCTGTTTTTT
CASSGLAGTNTGELFF
>TRBV3-1/TRBV3-2|TRBJ2-2|-|-
TGTGCCAGCCGCGGGTCCGGGGAGCTGTTTTTT
CASRGSGELFF
>TRBV18|TRBJ2-5|TRBD2|-
TGTGCCAGCTCACTAACTAGCGGCCAAGAGACCCAGTACTTC
CASSLTSGQETQYF
>TRBV5-1|TRBJ1-2|TRBD1|-
TGCGCCAGCAGCTTAACGGGACAGGGGTCGTCCTACACCTTC
CASSLTGQGSSYTF
>TRBV11-2|TRBJ1-5|-|-
TGTGCCAGCAGCCGGCAGGGTTGGGGTCAGCCCCAGCATTTT
CASSRQGWGQPQHF
>TRBV18|TRBJ1-5|-|-
TGTGCCAGCTCACCACCGGGGGCTGGCAATCAGCCCCAGCATTTT
CASSPPGAGNQPQHF